This section outlines one T cell receptor (beta chain) sequence together with its context. Other DNA sequences in this sample translate to the same CDR3. 60 Vbeta and 13 Jbeta primers were used in PCR. Only in-frame clones appear in the TCRdb table, and some are missing; sequencing was by immunoSEQ multiplex PCR. Of 95,000 to 100,000 clones in the sample, 75% to 90% were seen once. Every donor was a healthy person donating bone marrow. Trimming took 0 bases from V and 1 from J, leaving 7 bases between them. The V gene's germline CDR1 is SGHRS and CDR2 YFSETQ. The CDR3 has 14 residues. The data belong to a study of cytomegalovirus exposure and HLA in healthy donors.

The sequenced sample was PBMCs. The chain couples TRBV5-1 to TRBJ1-1; no definite D call. The receptor was derived from a young man in good health and CMV-seronegative. The CDR3 protein is CASSLDPGNTEAFF. The CDR3 coding sequence is TGCGCCAGCAGCTTGGACCCCGGGAACACTGAAGCTTTCTTT.